Each of the 8 T cell receptor beta chains below was sequenced from the same sample in a study of OX40 agonist ivuxolimab in advanced cancers. TCRdb's copy holds only in-frame clones and misses some; the assay was immunoSEQ multiplex PCR. The table has around 62,000 clones, 75% to 80% seen once; the top ten hold 1.5% to 2%. Sequenced material: CD4+ or CD8+ T cells sorted from blood, taken in a trial of the OX40 agonist ivuxolimab. The receptors were gathered from an adult with an advanced solid tumor such as melanoma, head and neck, liver or kidney cancer.

This clone was picked up many times. This rearrangement joins TRBV25-1 to TRBJ2-6; D not resolved. Germline assignment: CDR1 MGHDK and CDR2 SYGVNS. The CDR3 extends over 13 amino acids. With 5 bases removed from V and 3 bases from J, the gap between germline ends came to 5 bases. The CDR3 DNA follows: TGTGCCAGCAGTATAAGTGGGGCCAACGTCCTGACTTTC. It is translated as CASSISGANVLTF. Looking up the rest from reference TRBV25-1 and TRBJ2-6 gives the full variable domain: EADIYQTPRYLVIGTGKKITLECSQTMGHDKMYWYQQDPGMELHLIHYSYGVNSTEKGDLSSESTVSRIRTEHFPLTLESARPSHTSQYLCASSISGANVLTFGAGSRLTVL.

In the case of this clone: This same CDR3 is encoded by further DNA sequences in the sample. The chain is built from TRBV28 and TRBJ1-4; D not resolved. Germline CDR1 MDHEN, CDR2 SYDVKM. V was trimmed by 6 bases and J by 5 bases, leaving 7 bases between them. This CDR3 comprises 12 residues. The DNA of the CDR3 is TGTGCCAGCAGGAAGGGCAATGAAAAACTGTTTTTT. Translated: CASRKGNEKLFF. Filled out from reference TRBV28 and TRBJ1-4, the complete variable domain reads DVKVTQSSRYLVKRTGEKVFLECVQDMDHENMFWYRQDPGLGLRLIYFSYDVKMKEKGDIPEGYSVSREKKERFSLILESASTNQTSMYLCASRKGNEKLFFGSGTQLSVL.

This clone came up once. The chain has TRBV6-5 and TRBJ1-5; TRBD1 agrees at 8 bases. The CDR3 is made up of 15 amino acids. Germline V gene sequence: CDR1 MNHEY, CDR2 SVGAGI. With V trimmed by 6 bases and J by 4 bases, 8 bases remained unmatched. CDR3 amino acids: CASRDGQGANQPQHF. The CDR3 DNA sequence: TGTGCCAGCAGAGACGGACAGGGTGCTAATCAGCCCCAGCATTTT.

The chain carries TRBV15 and TRBJ1-2; 7 bases line up with TRBD1. CDR1 and CDR2 (germline): LNHNV, YYDKDF (reference sequence). J was trimmed by 11 bases and V by 5 bases; bases with no gene match: 11. The CDR3 loop spans 13 amino acids. CDR3 protein: CATSYTTGKGYTF. Written as DNA, the CDR3 is TGTGCCACCAGCTATACGACAGGGAAGGGTTACACCTTC.

With regard to this clone: Its ends do not fully match the called genes, so a read error is possible. The chain recombines TRBV11-3 with TRBJ2-7, with 9 nucleotides matching TRBD1. This CDR3 region has 15 residues. Germline V gene lookup returns CDR1 SGHNT and CDR2 YENEEA. The CDR3 bases are TGTGCCAGCACCTTAGGCGGGACAGGGTTCCACGAGCAGTACTTC. It yields the protein CASTLGGTGFHEQYF.

The V call is TRBV7-2, the J call TRBJ2-5; possibly TRBD1 or TRBD2 for D (5 bases each). The CDR3 contains 15 residues. Between the trimmed V and J ends, which lost 3 bases and 3 bases, there was a span of 14 bases. Per germline, CDR1 SGHTA and CDR2 FQGNSA. The CDR3 here is CASSFEGPIKETQYF. The CDR3 DNA is TGTGCCAGCAGCTTTGAGGGACCAATAAAAGAGACCCAGTACTTC.

The chain is built from TRBV19 and TRBJ1-2; TRBD1 agrees at 8 bases. There are 15 residues in the CDR3. V lost 6 bases, J lost 5 bases, and 11 bases stayed unmatched. CDR1 and CDR2 (germline): LNHDA, SQIVND (reference sequence). DNA of the CDR3: TGTGCCAGTAGCCCCGGGACAGGAGGGACGTATGGCTACACCTTC. The encoded protein is CASSPGTGGTYGYTF.

This sequence joins TRBV5-1 and TRBJ2-5; no definite D call. Trimming removed 2 bases from V and 0 bases from J, with 5 bases in between. Germline CDR1 is SGHRS and CDR2 is YFSETQ. The length of the CDR3 is 13 residues. The CDR3 nucleotides read TGCGCCAGCAGCTTACGTGACCAAGAGACCCAGTACTTC. This sequence encodes CASSLRDQETQYF.